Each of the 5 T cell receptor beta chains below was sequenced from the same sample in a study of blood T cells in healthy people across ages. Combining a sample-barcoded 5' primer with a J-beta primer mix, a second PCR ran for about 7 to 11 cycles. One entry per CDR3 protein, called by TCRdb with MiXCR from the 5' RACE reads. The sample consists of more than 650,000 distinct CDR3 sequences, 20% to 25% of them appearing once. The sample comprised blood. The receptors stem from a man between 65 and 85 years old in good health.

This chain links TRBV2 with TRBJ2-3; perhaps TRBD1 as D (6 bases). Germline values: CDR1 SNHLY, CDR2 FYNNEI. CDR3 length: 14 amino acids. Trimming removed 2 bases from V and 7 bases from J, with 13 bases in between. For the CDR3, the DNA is TGTGCCAGCAGTGAAATGACGGGACAACATACGCAGTATTTT. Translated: CASSEMTGQHTQYF.

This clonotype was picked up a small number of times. The CDR3 DNA follows: TGTGCCAGCAGCCCCCAGACGACTAGCGGGACATGGTTGACCCAGTACTTC. It encodes CASSPQTTSGTWLTQYF. This rearrangement joins TRBV5-4 to TRBJ2-5; TRBD2 aligns across 11 bases. Trimming removed 4 bases from V and 7 bases from J; junction bases left unmatched: 15. The CDR3 length is 17 residues. Per the germline V gene, CDR1 is SGHNT and CDR2 is YYREEE (reference sequence).

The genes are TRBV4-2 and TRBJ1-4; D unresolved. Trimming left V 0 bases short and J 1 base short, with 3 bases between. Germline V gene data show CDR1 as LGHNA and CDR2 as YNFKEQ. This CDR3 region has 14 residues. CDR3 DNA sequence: TGTGCCAGCAGCCAAGAAGGAACTAATGAAAAACTGTTTTTT. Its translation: CASSQEGTNEKLFF.

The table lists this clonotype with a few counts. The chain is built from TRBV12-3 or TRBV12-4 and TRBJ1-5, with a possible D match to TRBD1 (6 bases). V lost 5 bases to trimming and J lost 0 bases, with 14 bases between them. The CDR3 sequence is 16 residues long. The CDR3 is CASSPNPTGSNQPQHF. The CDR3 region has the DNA TGTGCCAGCAGTCCGAACCCGACAGGTAGCAATCAGCCCCAGCATTTT.

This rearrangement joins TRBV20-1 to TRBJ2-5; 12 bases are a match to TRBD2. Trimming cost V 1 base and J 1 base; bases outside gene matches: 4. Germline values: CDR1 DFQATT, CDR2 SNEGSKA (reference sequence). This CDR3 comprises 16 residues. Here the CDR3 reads CSARVGLAGSQETQYF. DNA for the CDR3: TGCAGTGCTAGAGTAGGACTAGCGGGGTCCCAAGAGACCCAGTACTTC.